This TCR beta chain derives from a study of cytotoxic CD8 clonotypes in ibrutinib-treated CLL. Whole-study findings and limits: Baseline clonality was higher than in age-matched healthy donors and moved in step with circulating CD8+ T-cell counts.

Of note for this clone: The antigen is not known.

Target depth was 1 in 200,000 to 1 in 1 million T cells, about 10x per clonotype. The protocol was immunoSEQ multiplex PCR, while the TCRdb copy is restricted to in-frame clones and leaves out a portion. The sample has tens of thousands of clones; roughly three quarters are singletons. Trimming removed 3 bases from V and 2 bases from J; junction bases left unmatched: 2. In germline, CDR1 is SGHTA, CDR2 FQGNSA. This CDR3 contains 15 residues. V usage is TRBV7-2 and J usage is TRBJ2-1; 9 bases fit TRBD1. This material consisted of PBMCs, taken at disease progression, from a patient treated with ibrutinib. This TCR was recovered from a human donor with chronic lymphocytic leukemia. CDR3 sequence reads: CASSFGQGPYNEQFF. Here the CDR3 DNA reads TGTGCCAGCAGCTTTGGACAGGGGCCCTACAATGAGCAGTTCTTC.